This TCR beta chain was captured by sequencing in a study of CD8+CD57+ T cells in acquired aplastic anemia. Study-level background: Mean yield of DNA from sorted CD4+ and CD8+ cells was approximately 3 ug. Researchers reported that healthy donors averaged roughly 11 million reads for CD4+ cells.

Note on this clonotype: No antigen is known for it.

Template material for TCR beta VDJ and CDR3 profiling consisted of genomic DNA. TCRdb called the reads again in MiXCR, with one record for every CDR3 protein. The repertoire holds approximately 70,000 distinct CDR3 sequences, with about 56% as singletons. Between the trimmed V and J ends, which lost 3 bases and 4 bases, there was a span of 6 bases. The CDR3 contains 12 residues. CDR1 and CDR2 from the germline V gene are DFQATT and SNEGSKA (reference sequence). Findings of the study overall: Researchers report that fewer than 30 CD8+ CDR3 sequences appeared in both patients and controls. With respect to CD8+ Simpson's diversity, patients and controls did not differ significantly.

This receptor was taken from a human donor in good health, serving as a control. The chain links TRBV20-1 to TRBJ1-4; D is ambiguous. Material for sequencing was sorted CD4+, CD8+, or CD8+CD57+ T cells (not recorded which) from PBMCs. CDR3 DNA: TGCAGTGCTAGCAGTCTTAATGAAAAACTGTTTTTT. Translation: CSASSLNEKLFF.